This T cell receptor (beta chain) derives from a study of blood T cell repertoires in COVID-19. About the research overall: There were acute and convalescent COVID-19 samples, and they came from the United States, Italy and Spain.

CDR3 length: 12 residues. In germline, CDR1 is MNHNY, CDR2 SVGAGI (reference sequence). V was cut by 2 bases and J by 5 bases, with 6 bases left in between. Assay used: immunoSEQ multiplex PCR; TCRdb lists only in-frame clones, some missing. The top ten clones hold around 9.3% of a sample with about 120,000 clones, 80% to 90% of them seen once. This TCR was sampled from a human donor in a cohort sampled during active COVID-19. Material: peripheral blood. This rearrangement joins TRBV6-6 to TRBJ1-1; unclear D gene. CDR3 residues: CASSYQITEAFF. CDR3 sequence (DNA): TGTGCCAGCAGTTACCAGATTACTGAAGCTTTCTTT.